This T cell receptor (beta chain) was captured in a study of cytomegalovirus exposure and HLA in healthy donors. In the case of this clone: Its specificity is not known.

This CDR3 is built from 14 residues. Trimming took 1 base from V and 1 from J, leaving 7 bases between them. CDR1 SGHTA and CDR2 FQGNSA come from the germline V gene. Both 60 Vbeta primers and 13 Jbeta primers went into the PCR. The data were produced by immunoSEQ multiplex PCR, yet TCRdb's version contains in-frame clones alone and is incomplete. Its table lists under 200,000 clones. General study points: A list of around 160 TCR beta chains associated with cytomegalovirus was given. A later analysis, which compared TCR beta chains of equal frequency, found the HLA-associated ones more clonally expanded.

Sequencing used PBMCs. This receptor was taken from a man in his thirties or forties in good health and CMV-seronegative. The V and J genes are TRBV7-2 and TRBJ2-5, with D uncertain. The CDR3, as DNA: TGTGCCAGCAGCTTAGAAGAGATCCAAGAGACCCAGTACTTC. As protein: CASSLEEIQETQYF.